The clone carrying this T cell receptor (beta chain) was detected ten times or more. The antigen is unknown. The V end lost 3 bases, the J end lost 0 bases, and 12 bases lay between the germline ends. The CDR3 runs 14 residues. Germline lookup yields CDR1 DFQATT and CDR2 SNEGSKA (reference sequence). This record comes from a study of T cells in Graves' hyperthyroidism and ophthalmopathy. Findings and caveats of the study: Among clonotypes expanded in thyroid above 0.001, most were also found in blood.

Researchers took RNA transcripts and amplified the TCR beta CDR3 regions from them. The study used the HTBI primer set for a first-round RT-PCR of the TCR CDR3. MiXCR was run by TCRdb on the multiplex PCR reads, yielding one entry per CDR3 protein. The sample carries fewer than 500,000 distinct CDR3 sequences, approximately 15% recorded once. Predating any ophthalmopathy symptoms, the blood sample was taken at first hyperthyroidism diagnosis. Source material for PBMCs was less than 12 ml fresh peripheral blood. The sample comprised blood. This sequence was found in a young man with Graves' hyperthyroidism that later progressed to Graves' ophthalmopathy. The chain joins TRBV20-1 to TRBJ2-7, with D perhaps being TRBD1 or TRBD2 (5 bases each). CDR3 nucleotides: TGCAGTGCTAGTGGGTGGGGGAGCTCCTACGAGCAGTACTTC. Its protein is CSASGWGSSYEQYF.